This T cell receptor (beta chain) emerged from a study of blood T cell repertoires in COVID-19 (dated by TCRdb to about 2020). About the investigation overall: Samples from collaborators originated in the United States, Italy and Spain and spanned both the acute and convalescent phases of COVID-19. The material from the prospective study consisted of cDNA or gDNA derived from T cells, B-cell-depleted T cells, or PBMCs. Deeply sampled blood TCRbeta repertoires from subjects exposed to, actively infected with, or recovered from COVID-19 were included in the dataset. The repertoires were made available in a free public database intended to serve as a resource for research on the immune response to SARS-CoV-2. Samples came from the ongoing ImmuneRACE study (first 160 participants) plus 1,254 subjects from 6 global collaborators. Nearly every sample came with metadata listing a de-identified subject ID, COVID-19 status, age in years and sex. Where available, HLA class I and class II types were taken from metadata supplied by the sample provider and were not determined by assay-based typing. Findings and caveats that apply to the study as a whole: Clinical and demographic metadata were provided uncurated, with the amount varying by source and participant.

Looking up the germline V gene yields CDR1 KGHDR and CDR2 SFDVKD. V is reduced by 2 bases and J by 5 bases, leaving a spacing of 15 bases between them. From its cysteine to its phenylalanine, the CDR3 spans 15 amino acids. Only the CDR3 region is kept as DNA, spanning 45 bases read in frame from base 1. For this clone: It has no known antigen specificity. No per-base quality is available; no much larger clone lies one base away.

Collaborating institutions collected whole blood in K2EDTA tubes following their own protocols. For TCRbeta analysis, collaborator samples were shipped as frozen whole blood, as isolated PBMCs, or as DNA extracted from either sample type. TCRbeta CDR3 regions were amplified from genomic DNA using the immunoSEQ Assay, a bias-controlled multiplex PCR. From the authors' description of their analysis: The number of nucleated cells in each sample was estimated by amplification of reference gene primers within the assay. Sequence reads were collapsed and filtered to measure the absolute abundance of every unique TCRbeta CDR3 rearrangement. For each sample, productive Simpson clonality was calculated by taking the square root of Simpson's diversity index across productive rearrangements. The table comes from immuneACCESS by way of TCRdb, which keeps in-frame sequences with V and J called. Part of the clones is missing from these tables; in studies checked, under half for an unresolved V gene and the rest for unknown reasons. For V, J and clone size, that table is used; D and trimming come from the DNA. This sample gives roughly 160,000 clones in total; roughly 86% of them show up just once. The top ten constitute roughly 7% of the sample.

The TCR sequence derives from a man aged 50 to 59 with active or convalescent COVID-19. Sequenced material: peripheral blood. The chain was built from TRBV24-1 and TRBJ2-7; the best D guess is TRBD1, with 6 bases matching. The nucleotide sequence is given as TGTGCCACCAGTGATTCGGGGACAATGGGGAACGAGCAGTACTTC. This sequence encodes CATSDSGTMGNEQYF.